This T cell receptor beta chain came from a study of tumor-infiltrating lymphocytes in localized non-small cell lung cancer. Method: immunoSEQ multiplex PCR; TCRdb's copy keeps in-frame clones and lacks some. Of about 13,000 clones listed, 82% are singletons. The germline V gene encodes CDR1 ENHRY and CDR2 SYGVKD. The V end was cut by 0 bases, the J end by 0 bases, with 8 bases between. The CDR3 length is 15 residues. Sequences were obtained from lung tumor tissue. The rearrangement joins TRBV10-3 to TRBJ1-2; maybe TRBD1 (6 bases). The origin of this receptor is a human donor with non-small cell lung cancer. Here the CDR3 DNA reads TGTGCCATCAGTGAGTCCCCAGGGGCTAACTATGGCTACACCTTC. It specifies CAISESPGANYGYTF.